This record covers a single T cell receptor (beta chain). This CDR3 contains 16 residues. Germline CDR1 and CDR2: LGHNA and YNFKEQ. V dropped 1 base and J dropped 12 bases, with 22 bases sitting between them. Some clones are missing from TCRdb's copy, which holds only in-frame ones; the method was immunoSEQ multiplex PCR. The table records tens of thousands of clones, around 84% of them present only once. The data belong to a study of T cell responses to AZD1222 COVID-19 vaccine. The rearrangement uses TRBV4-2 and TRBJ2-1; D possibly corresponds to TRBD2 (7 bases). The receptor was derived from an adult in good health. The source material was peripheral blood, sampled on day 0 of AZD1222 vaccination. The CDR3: CASSQGPGGDTMRQFF. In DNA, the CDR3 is TGTGCCAGCAGCCAAGGTCCGGGGGGCGATACAATGAGGCAGTTCTTC.